The following is a T cell receptor (beta chain) sequence with its context. In its sample, this clonotype was seen a few times. The antigen it binds to is not known. Within one base of it there is no much larger clone, and no base qualities were kept. This sample stems from a study of regulatory and conventional T cells in breast cancer (dated by TCRdb to about 2015). The germline ends are 17 bases apart after V is trimmed by 4 bases and J by 8 bases. From its cysteine to its phenylalanine, the CDR3 spans 14 amino acids. Kept here is only the CDR3 DNA, which spans 42 bases and is read in frame from base 1. Receptors were amplified or captured by PCR. These reads were obtained on an Illumina MiSeq. In TCRdb, the public reads were trimmed at Q25 with fastp and aligned with MiXCR, with productive beta chains retained. Each entry merges the rows of one CDR3 protein and shows their most common DNA and genes. This sample gives 9,000 to 13,000 distinct CDR3 sequences in total; about 35% of them show up just once. The top ten clonotypes cover more than 5% of the sample.

The sequence joins TRBV12-3 or TRBV12-4 to TRBJ1-2, and possibly TRBD1, on 6 matching bases. The sequenced sample consisted of conventional T cells from blood. The sequence was obtained from a male donor in good health. CDR3 loop: CASSSNRETSGYTF. The DNA reads TGTGCCAGCAGTTCAAACAGGGAGACGAGCGGCTACACCTTC.